The clone carrying this T cell receptor beta chain was seen only a few times. These data originate in a study of T cells in Graves' hyperthyroidism and ophthalmopathy. TCR beta CDR3 regions were amplified from RNA transcripts. First-round RT-PCR of the TCR CDR3 relied on the HTBI primer set. TCRdb used MiXCR to reprocess the multiplex PCR reads, holding one entry per CDR3 protein. Of approximately 710,000 distinct CDR3 sequences listed, roughly 17% were seen once; the top ten hold about a sixth. The receptor was isolated from a man between 50 and 59 years old with Graves' hyperthyroidism. Input material: blood.

As DNA, the CDR3 is TGTGCCAGCAGTTACTCGGGAGTCTATGGCTACACCTTC. It encodes CASSYSGVYGYTF. This chain links TRBV6-5 with TRBJ1-2; D ambiguous. Germline values: CDR1 MNHEY, CDR2 SVGAGI. The CDR3 length is 13 residues. Trimming took off 0 bases at V and 4 bases at J, with 6 bases between the two ends.